This TCR beta chain originates from a study of T-cell reconstitution after alpha-beta-depleted transplantation in children. Trimming left V 2 bases short and J 2 bases short, with 14 bases between. The germline CDR1 and CDR2 sequences are SGHTA and FQGTGA. There are 16 residues in the CDR3. Unique molecular identifiers tagged the TCRbeta library. TCRdb fed the PCR reads into MiXCR, producing one record per CDR3 protein. Found here are approximately 590,000 distinct CDR3 sequences, about 10% of them singletons; the top ten hold less than 5%. The sequenced sample was PBMCs from the stem cell graft donor, obtained from the stem cell graft. The receptor was derived from a human donor who donated a stem cell graft to a child with acute myeloid leukemia. V gene TRBV7-3 combines with J gene TRBJ2-3; D unresolved. The CDR3 nucleotides read TGTGCCAGCAGCTTATCCGGCGGTCGATACACAGATACGCAGTATTTT. It translates to CASSLSGGRYTDTQYF.